This T cell receptor beta chain was identified during a study of human T cells and chemical hapten exposure. Across the whole study: Patients had diphenylcyclopropenone applied to the scalp weekly throughout the roughly 23-week study.

Time point: patch test 1, 2 weeks after DPC sensitization. Treatment indicated: therapeutic diphenylcyclopropenone sensitization with weekly scalp DPC. Unique molecular identifiers were attached to individual cDNA molecules during library preparation. TCRdb re-derived calls from the RACE reads in MiXCR, one entry per CDR3 protein. The sample consists of around 190,000 distinct CDR3 sequences, about 22% of them appearing once. Whole-study findings and limits: Expanded TCRs clustered into significantly more large CDR3 similarity groups than controls, the analysis revealed. TCRs whose frequency exceeded 1 in 1000 remained the same following DPC sensitization.

Germline V lookup: CDR1 WNHNN, CDR2 SYGVQD (reference sequence). CDR3 length: 15 residues. Trimming cost V 8 bases and J 2 bases; bases outside gene matches: 4. As concerns this clonotype: The antigen is undetermined.

Specimen: whole blood, collected in connection with sensitization to the hapten diphenylcyclopropenone (DPC). V is TRBV10-1 and J is TRBJ2-3, with TRBD2 matching over 13 bases. This TCR was recovered from a woman between 50 and 59 years old with alopecia areata. Some clones in this sample may be carry-over from other donors' samples. The CDR3 DNA reads as TGCGCCAGCGGGGGACTAGCGGGAATCACAGATACGCAGTATTTT. Translating it yields CASGGLAGITDTQYF.